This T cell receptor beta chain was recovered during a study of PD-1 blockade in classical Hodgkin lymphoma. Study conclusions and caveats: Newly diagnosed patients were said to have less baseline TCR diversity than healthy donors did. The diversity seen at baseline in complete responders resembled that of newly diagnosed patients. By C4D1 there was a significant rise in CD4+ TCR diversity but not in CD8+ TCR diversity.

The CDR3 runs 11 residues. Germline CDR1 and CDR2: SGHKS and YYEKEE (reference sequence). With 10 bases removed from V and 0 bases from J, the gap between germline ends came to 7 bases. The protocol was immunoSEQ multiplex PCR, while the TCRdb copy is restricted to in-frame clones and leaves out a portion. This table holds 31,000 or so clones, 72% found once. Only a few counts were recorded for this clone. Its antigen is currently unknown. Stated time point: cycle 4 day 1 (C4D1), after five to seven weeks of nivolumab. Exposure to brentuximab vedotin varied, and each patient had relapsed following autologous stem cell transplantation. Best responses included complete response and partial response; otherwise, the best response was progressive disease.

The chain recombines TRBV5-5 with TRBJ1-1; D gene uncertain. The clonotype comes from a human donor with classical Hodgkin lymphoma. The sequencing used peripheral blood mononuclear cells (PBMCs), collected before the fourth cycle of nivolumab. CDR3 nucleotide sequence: TGTGCCCCCAATCTGAACACTGAAGCTTTCTTT. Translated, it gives CAPNLNTEAFF.